Listed below are T cell receptor beta chains from one sample, sequenced in a study of blood T cell repertoires in COVID-19. Sequenced by immunoSEQ multiplex PCR; TCRdb stores in-frame clones only, minus some. The sample lists 64,000 or so clones, 82% occurring once. The sequenced sample was peripheral blood. The receptors shown here come from a human donor in a cohort sampled during active COVID-19. Each CDR3 is given with its conserved first and last residue. Where a row states a size, it is once, few, many or the class of an expanded clone; other rows omit it.

>TRBV19|TRBJ1-1|once
CASTSYLNTEAFF
>TRBV6-6|TRBJ1-5|.
CASSYPWGDQPQHF
>TRBV5-1|TRBJ1-1|.
CASSFGPRDRGDTEAFF
>TRBV27|TRBJ2-7|.
CASRGQALSYEQYF
>TRBV9|TRBJ2-7|.
CASSPGGGSYEQYF
>TRBV6-1|TRBJ1-2|.
CASSEMGAFYGYTF
>TRBV6-4|TRBJ2-3|.
CASSSGLGGSTDTQYF
>TRBV30|TRBJ1-5|.
CAWSVPVTNQPQHF
>TRBV6-7|TRBJ2-5|.
CAIPQTVAGQAQETQYF
>TRBV3-1/TRBV3-2|TRBJ1-4|.
CASSHVGGDEKLFF
>TRBV5-1|TRBJ1-4|.
CASSLADRRDEKLFF
>TRBV30|TRBJ2-1|.
CAWSVMGAYNEQFF
>TRBV28|TRBJ1-4|once
CASSSPGGQLFF
>TRBV5-1|TRBJ2-2|.
CASSFLAGHTGELFF
>TRBV28|TRBJ2-1|.
CASSLTGGAGREQFF
>TRBV7-2|TRBJ1-1|.
CASRREREAFF
>TRBV3-1/TRBV3-2|TRBJ2-3|.
CASSQVQSTQYF
>TRBV11-2|TRBJ2-4|.
CASSLSAGGPGAKNIQYF
>TRBV19|TRBJ1-1|.
CASSIGGLIGTEAFF
>TRBV15|TRBJ1-5|.
CATSRETEINQPQHF
>TRBV5-6|TRBJ2-1|.
CASSTYPGLAGDEQFF
>TRBV6-5|TRBJ1-1|.
CASSKSDEAFF
>TRBV4-1|TRBJ1-6|.
CASSPMPSGRGNSPLHF
>TRBV14|TRBJ2-5|.
CASSHSETQYF
>TRBV10-3|TRBJ2-5|.
CAISEAVGFETQYF
>TRBV9|TRBJ2-3|.
CASSAWTQTDTQYF
>TRBV9|TRBJ2-7|.
CASSSRAGGTYEQYF
>TRBV11-2|TRBJ2-1|.
CASSLQRGGYNEQFF
>TRBV11-2|TRBJ2-3|.
CASSSNRGSDTQYF
>TRBV5-1|TRBJ1-3|.
CASSLDSSGNTIYF
>TRBV5-1|TRBJ2-1|.
CASSRLGSSYNEQFF
>TRBV11-3|TRBJ2-3|.
CASSLGGLITDTQYF
>TRBV4-1|TRBJ1-4|.
CASVPGDRDGEKLFF
>TRBV9|TRBJ2-7|.
CASSVGRSSYEQYF
>TRBV2|TRBJ1-2|.
CASSPTGASYGYTF
>TRBV7-9|TRBJ1-1|.
CASRSGGQTEAFF
>TRBV6-6|TRBJ2-5|.
CASSPIPPTGFGETQYF
>TRBV29-1|TRBJ1-2|few
CSVERGYPLYGYTF
>TRBV10-3|TRBJ2-1|.
CAITGGGGGTGNEQFF
>TRBV20-1|TRBJ1-1|.
CSAPRDTEAFF
>TRBV3-1/TRBV3-2|TRBJ2-7|.
CASRAEGGAPYEQYF
>TRBV28|TRBJ1-1|.
CASSFGGLNTEAFF